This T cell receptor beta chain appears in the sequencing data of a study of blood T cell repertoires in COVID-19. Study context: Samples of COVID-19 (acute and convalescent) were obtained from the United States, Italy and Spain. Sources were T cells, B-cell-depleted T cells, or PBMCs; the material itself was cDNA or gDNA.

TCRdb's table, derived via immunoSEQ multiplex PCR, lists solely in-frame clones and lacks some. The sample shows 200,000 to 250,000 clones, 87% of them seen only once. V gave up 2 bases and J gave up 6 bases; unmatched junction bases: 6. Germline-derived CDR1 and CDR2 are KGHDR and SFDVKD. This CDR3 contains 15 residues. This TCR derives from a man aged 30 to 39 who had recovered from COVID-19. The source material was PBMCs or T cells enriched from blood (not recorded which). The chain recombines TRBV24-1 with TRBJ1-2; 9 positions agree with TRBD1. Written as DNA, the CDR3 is TGTGCCACCAGTGATTCCCGGACAGGGGTAGATGGCTACACCTTC. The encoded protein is CATSDSRTGVDGYTF.